Each of the 15 T cell receptor beta chains below was sequenced from the same sample in a study of T-cell memory formation after mild COVID-19. From the 5' RACE reads, TCRdb called clonotypes with MiXCR, one entry per CDR3 protein. The repertoire includes approximately 270,000 distinct CDR3 sequences, 16% of them detected once, and approximately 25% sits in the top ten. Source material: PBMCs or a T cell subset sorted from them (not recorded which). Receptors were obtained from a man aged 18 to 30 who had mild COVID-19 (a few samples of this study predate the infection). Cell type and time point are not known.

CDR3 nucleotides: TGTGCCAGCAGCCGTTCGTCGGACTACGGGGGCACCGGGGAGCTGTTTTTT. Amino acid sequence: CASSRSSDYGGTGELFF. V gene TRBV7-2 combines with J gene TRBJ2-2; tentatively, D is TRBD2 (6 bases). The germline V gene has CDR1 SGHTA and CDR2 FQGNSA. The CDR3 spans 17 residues. V was shortened by 5 bases and J by 4 bases, with 20 bases between the two germline ends.

The chain joins TRBV3-1 to TRBJ2-3; 8 bases match TRBD2. Trimming removed 8 bases from V and 6 bases from J; junction bases left unmatched: 10. The CDR3 contains 14 residues. The germline V gene has CDR1 LGHDT and CDR2 YNNKEL (reference sequence). The CDR3 loop is CASSLGGAPDTQYF. The CDR3 DNA is TGTGCCAGCTCCCTCGGGGGGGCCCCGGATACGCAGTATTTT.

In this sample, this clonotype turned up a few times. The chain recombines TRBV7-2 with TRBJ2-5; 9 bases map to TRBD1. This CDR3 region has 14 residues. Germline V gene data show CDR1 as SGHTA and CDR2 as FQGNSA. Trimming took 1 base from V and 9 from J; bases not matched to a gene: 6. In nucleotides, the CDR3 is TGTGCCAGCAGCTTAGACAGGGGGCATTCGTCCCAGTACTTC. It translates to CASSLDRGHSSQYF.

The chain couples TRBV28 to TRBJ1-2; D is uncertain. CDR3 length: 12 amino acids. Germline-derived CDR1 and CDR2 are MDHEN and SYDVKM. V was cut by 2 bases and J by 7 bases, with 8 bases left in between. In DNA, the CDR3 is TGTGCCAGCAGTTTAACGTCCGGTGGCTACACCTTC. Encoded protein: CASSLTSGGYTF.

This clonotype was counted only a few times. This sequence joins TRBV3-1 and TRBJ2-1, with D tentatively TRBD1 (5 bases). The CDR3 sequence is 15 residues long. Trimming left V 4 bases short and J 1 base short, with 11 bases between. Per germline, CDR1 LGHDT and CDR2 YNNKEL (reference sequence). CDR3: CASSRTTDSYNEQFF. In DNA form, the CDR3 reads TGTGCCAGCAGCCGGACGACAGATTCCTACAATGAGCAGTTCTTC.

In this sample, this clonotype turned up a few times. At one end, the junction sequence differs from germline, possibly due to a read error. The rearrangement joins TRBV7-2 to TRBJ2-1, with D maybe TRBD1 (5 bases). The CDR3 covers 13 residues. The germline CDR1 and CDR2 sequences are SGHTA and FQGNSA. The CDR3 DNA follows: TGTGCCAGCAGCTTAGGAACCGGCAGGGATCGTCTCTTC. The encoded protein is CASSLGTGRDRLF.

Here the CDR3 reads CASSLAGQGVGELFF. CDR3 nucleotide sequence: TGTGCCAGCAGCTTAGCGGGACAGGGTGTCGGGGAGCTGTTTTTT. The V call is TRBV7-6, the J call TRBJ2-2; 9 bases are shared with TRBD1. CDR1 and CDR2 from the germline V gene are SGHVS and FNYEAQ. This CDR3 is built from 15 residues. The trim removed 0 bases at V and 7 bases at J, leaving 3 bases unmatched.

The V and J genes are TRBV4-2 and TRBJ2-1; the match to TRBD2 covers 13 bases. Germline values: CDR1 LGHNA, CDR2 YNFKEQ. The trim removed 4 bases at V and 10 bases at J, leaving 7 bases unmatched. This CDR3 region has 15 residues. CDR3 sequence: CASSRGLAGRYEQFF. The CDR3 region has the DNA TGTGCCAGCAGCCGGGGACTAGCGGGGCGGTACGAGCAGTTCTTC.

This clonotype was detected only a few times. The chain is built from TRBV12-3 or TRBV12-4 and TRBJ1-1; D is uncertain. The CDR3 loop spans 13 amino acids. The V end lost 6 bases, the J end lost 1 base, and 9 bases lay between the germline ends. CDR3 region: CASSNRENTEAFF. For the CDR3, the DNA is TGTGCCAGCAGCAACCGGGAGAACACTGAAGCTTTCTTT.

The V and J genes are TRBV6-5 and TRBJ2-2; D is ambiguous. The germline V gene encodes CDR1 MNHEY and CDR2 SVGAGI. Deletions cut 4 bases from V and 14 bases from J, with 5 bases between. The CDR3 is made up of 9 amino acids. The CDR3 region has the DNA TGTGCCAGCAGTTGGGGTCTGTTTTTT. It yields the protein CASSWGLFF.

This clonotype was counted at least ten times. V gene TRBV29-1 combines with J gene TRBJ2-3, with unresolved D. Germline values: CDR1 SQVTM, CDR2 ANQGSEA. This CDR3 comprises 13 residues. Trimming removed 7 bases at V and 1 base at J, with 12 bases between. The CDR3 sequence is CSASGRRTDTQYF. CDR3 DNA sequence: TGCAGCGCCTCCGGCCGACGCACAGATACGCAGTATTTT.

The chain joins TRBV5-6 to TRBJ1-2, with 8 positions matching TRBD1. V lost 3 bases to trimming and J lost 2 bases; unmatched junction nucleotides: 6. CDR1 SGHDT and CDR2 YYEEEE come from the germline V gene. The CDR3 covers 15 residues. The CDR3 reads CASSWGQEGNYGYTF. DNA of the CDR3: TGTGCCAGCAGCTGGGGACAGGAGGGGAACTATGGCTACACCTTC.

This clonotype was found many times. The chain joins TRBV5-1 to TRBJ1-1; 8 bases map to TRBD1. CDR3 length: 14 residues. J was trimmed by 3 bases and V by 4 bases; bases with no gene match: 5. CDR1 is SGHRS, CDR2 YFSETQ, per germline. CDR3 nucleotides: TGCGCCAGCAGCCTGGGGACAGGTGACACTGAAGCTTTCTTT. Encoded protein: CASSLGTGDTEAFF.

The V and J genes are TRBV4-3 and TRBJ2-2; the D gene is possibly TRBD2 (7 bases). CDR1 LGHNA and CDR2 YSLEER come from the germline V gene. The length of the CDR3 is 16 residues. With 0 bases removed from V and 6 bases from J, the gap between germline ends came to 14 bases. DNA of the CDR3: TGCGCCAGCAGCCAAGATCAGAAGGGGGGGCCCGGGGAGCTGTTTTTT. This gives the protein CASSQDQKGGPGELFF.

This rearrangement joins TRBV5-1 to TRBJ2-3; D possibly matches TRBD1 or TRBD2 (7 bases each). Germline CDR1 reads SGHRS; CDR2 reads YFSETQ. This CDR3 comprises 15 residues. Trimming shortened V by 4 bases and J by 0 bases, and 12 bases separated the two germline ends. The CDR3 DNA reads TGCGCCAGCAGCGCGGGGGACAGAAGCACAGATACGCAGTATTTT. The encoded protein is CASSAGDRSTDTQYF.